This T cell receptor (beta chain) stems from a study of CD8 T cells in ankylosing spondylitis (dated 2017 in TCRdb). Regarding the study in general: The study profiled T cell receptor beta repertoires in healthy donors and ankylosing spondylitis patients to find disease-linked TCR variants. In total, the full study cohort was made up of about 110 healthy donors and 25 or so ankylosing spondylitis patients. Samples of peripheral blood were taken, and for ankylosing spondylitis patients, synovial fluid was collected as well. What the work shows at the level of the full study, not this receptor alone: Some of the motif variants had been reported before in the synovial fluid and blood of reactive arthritis patients, a finding that suggests common disease-initiation mechanisms. The disease-linked clones showed a CD8+ phenotype and occurred at relatively low frequencies in peripheral blood. Blood from ankylosing spondylitis patients appeared to be characterized by a TCR beta motif made up of several highly homologous amino acid variants. According to the report, matched synovial fluid samples from ankylosing spondylitis patients were significantly enriched for the disease-linked clones.

Notes on this clonotype: The specificity of this receptor is unknown. No qualities accompany the bases; no much larger clone lies one base away.

The CDR3 holds 13 amino acids from the cysteine to the phenylalanine. Just the 39-base CDR3 DNA is kept, in frame starting at base 1. According to the germline V gene, CDR1 reads SGHDN and CDR2 reads FVKESK. V gives up 5 bases and J gives up 5 bases, and the segment between their germline ends measures 10 bases. Sequencing instrument: Illumina HiSeq 2500. TCR beta libraries were prepared by quantitative 5'-RACE with molecular barcodes. The authors' pipeline ran thus. A new computational method based on a probabilistic model of VDJ rearrangement was used to identify disease-linked TCR variants. Through fastp at Q25 and MiXCR, TCRdb rebuilt clones from the public reads, retaining in-frame beta chains. Entries are consolidated by CDR3 protein sequence, retaining the most common genes and DNA. Clone size and V and J calls follow TCRdb, not the original study. The sample contains about 350,000 distinct CDR3 sequences, approximately 22% of them found a single time. Around 12% of the sample lies in the top ten.

This TCR was recovered from a male donor with ankylosing spondylitis or in good health (not recorded which). The sample consisted of blood, either unsorted or a sorted T cell fraction (not recorded which). The chain uses TRBV14 and TRBJ1-5; no D segment can be confidently identified. For the CDR3, the sequence is CASSKGPYQPQHF. The DNA sequence is given as TGTGCCAGCAGCAAGGGTCCGTATCAGCCCCAGCATTTT.